What follows describes a single TCR beta chain. This entry belongs to a study of blood T cell repertoires in COVID-19. As processed by the authors: Nucleated cell counts were estimated from reference gene primer amplification. Repertoires were generated with immunoSEQ multiplex PCR, while TCRdb's copy carries only in-frame clones and drops some. V and J calls and clone size follow that table, whereas D and trimming were derived from the DNA. Of approximately 240,000 clones in the sample, about 88% were seen once. This clonotype was obtained from a man aged 50-60 years who had recovered from COVID-19. Material for sequencing was peripheral blood.

Here the CDR3 reads CASSVREGGFSPLHF. CDR3 bases: TGTGCCAGCAGCGTACGGGAAGGGGGCTTTTCACCCCTCCACTTT. The chain is built from TRBV9 and TRBJ1-6; 7 bases fit TRBD1. The CDR3 length is 15 residues. Germline values: CDR1 SGDLS, CDR2 YYNGEE. V was clipped by 1 base and J by 9 bases; unmatched bases: 7.